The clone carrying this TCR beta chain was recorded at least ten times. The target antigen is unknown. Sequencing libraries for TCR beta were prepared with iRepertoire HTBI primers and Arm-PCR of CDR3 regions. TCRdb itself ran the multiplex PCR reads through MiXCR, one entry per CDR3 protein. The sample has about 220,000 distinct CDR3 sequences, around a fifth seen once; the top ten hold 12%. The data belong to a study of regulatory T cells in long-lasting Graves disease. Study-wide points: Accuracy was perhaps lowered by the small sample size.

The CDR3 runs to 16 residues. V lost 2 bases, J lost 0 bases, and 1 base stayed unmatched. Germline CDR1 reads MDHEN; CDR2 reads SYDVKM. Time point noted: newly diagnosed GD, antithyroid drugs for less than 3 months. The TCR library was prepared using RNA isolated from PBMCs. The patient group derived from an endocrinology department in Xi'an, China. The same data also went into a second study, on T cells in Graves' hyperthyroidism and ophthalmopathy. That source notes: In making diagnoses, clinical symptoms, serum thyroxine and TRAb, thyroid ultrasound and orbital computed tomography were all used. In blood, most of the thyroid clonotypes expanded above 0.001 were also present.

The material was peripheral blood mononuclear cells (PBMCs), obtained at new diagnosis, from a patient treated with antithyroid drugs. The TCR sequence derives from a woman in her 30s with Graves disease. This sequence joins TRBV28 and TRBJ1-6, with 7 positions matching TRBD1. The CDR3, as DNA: TGTGCCAGCAGTTTAGGGGACAGCTCCTATAATTCACCCCTCCACTTT. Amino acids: CASSLGDSSYNSPLHF. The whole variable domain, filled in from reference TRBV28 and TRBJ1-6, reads DVKVTQSSRYLVKRTGEKVFLECVQDMDHENMFWYRQDPGLGLRLIYFSYDVKMKEKGDIPEGYSVSREKKERFSLILESASTNQTSMYLCASSLGDSSYNSPLHFGNGTRLTVT.